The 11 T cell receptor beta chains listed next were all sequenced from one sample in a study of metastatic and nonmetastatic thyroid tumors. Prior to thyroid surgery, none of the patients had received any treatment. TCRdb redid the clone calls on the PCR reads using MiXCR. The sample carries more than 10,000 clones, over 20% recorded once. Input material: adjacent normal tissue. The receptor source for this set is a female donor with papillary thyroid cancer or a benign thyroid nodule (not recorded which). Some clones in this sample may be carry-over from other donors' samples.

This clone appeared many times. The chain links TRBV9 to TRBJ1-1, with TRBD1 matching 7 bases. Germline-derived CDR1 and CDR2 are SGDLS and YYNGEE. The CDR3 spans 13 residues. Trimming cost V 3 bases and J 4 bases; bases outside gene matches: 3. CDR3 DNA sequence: TGTGCCAGCAGCGACGACAGGGCCACTGAAGCTTTCTTT. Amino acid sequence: CASSDDRATEAFF.

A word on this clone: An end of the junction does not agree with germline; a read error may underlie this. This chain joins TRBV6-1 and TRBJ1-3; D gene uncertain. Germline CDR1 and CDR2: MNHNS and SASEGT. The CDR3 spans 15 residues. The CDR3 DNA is TGTGCCAGCAGTTCCCGGTTACTCTCTAGAAACACCATATATTTT. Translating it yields CASSSRLLSRNTIYF.

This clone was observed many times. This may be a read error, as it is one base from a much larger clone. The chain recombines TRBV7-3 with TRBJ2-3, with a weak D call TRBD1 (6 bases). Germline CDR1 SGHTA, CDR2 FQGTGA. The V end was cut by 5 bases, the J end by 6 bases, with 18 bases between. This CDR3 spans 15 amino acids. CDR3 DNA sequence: TGTGCCAGCAGCCCCGACAGGCGTCTGGGGGATACGCAGTATTTT. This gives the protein CASSPDRRLGDTQYF.

This CDR3 reads CACFPRPRGYGYTF. The CDR3 DNA is TGTGCCTGCTTCCCGCGACCGAGGGGCTATGGCTACACCTTC. V and J are TRBV27 and TRBJ1-2; maybe TRBD1 (5 bases). CDR3 length: 14 amino acids. Germline values: CDR1 MNHEY, CDR2 SMNVEV (reference sequence). The ends were cut back, 11 bases at V and 4 bases at J, with 20 bases in the middle.

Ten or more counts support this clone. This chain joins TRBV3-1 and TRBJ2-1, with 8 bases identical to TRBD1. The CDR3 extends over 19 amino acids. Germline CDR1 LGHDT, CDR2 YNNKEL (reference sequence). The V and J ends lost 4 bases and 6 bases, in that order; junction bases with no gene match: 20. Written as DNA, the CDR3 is TGTGCCAGCAGCCCTAAACTCGGACAGGGTAGAATTGGTTCCAATGAGCAGTTCTTC. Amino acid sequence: CASSPKLGQGRIGSNEQFF.

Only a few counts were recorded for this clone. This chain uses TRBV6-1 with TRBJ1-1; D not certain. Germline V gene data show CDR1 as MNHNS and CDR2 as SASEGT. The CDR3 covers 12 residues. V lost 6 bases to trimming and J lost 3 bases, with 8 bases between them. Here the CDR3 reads CASSPGHTEAFF. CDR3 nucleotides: TGTGCCAGCAGCCCCGGACACACTGAAGCTTTCTTT.

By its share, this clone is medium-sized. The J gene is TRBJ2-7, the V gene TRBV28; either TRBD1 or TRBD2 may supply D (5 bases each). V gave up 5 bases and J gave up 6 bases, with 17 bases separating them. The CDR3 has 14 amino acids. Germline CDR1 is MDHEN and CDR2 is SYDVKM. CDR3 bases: TGTGCCAGCAGTCCCACGGTAGGGGACGGCGAGCAGTACTTC. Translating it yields CASSPTVGDGEQYF.

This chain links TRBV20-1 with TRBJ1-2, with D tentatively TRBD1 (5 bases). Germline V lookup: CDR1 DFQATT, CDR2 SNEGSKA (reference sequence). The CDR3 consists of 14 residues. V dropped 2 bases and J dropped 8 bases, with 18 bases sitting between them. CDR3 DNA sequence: TGCAGTGCTAGACCCCTCGGGATCGGGGGGGGCTACACCTTC. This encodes CSARPLGIGGGYTF.

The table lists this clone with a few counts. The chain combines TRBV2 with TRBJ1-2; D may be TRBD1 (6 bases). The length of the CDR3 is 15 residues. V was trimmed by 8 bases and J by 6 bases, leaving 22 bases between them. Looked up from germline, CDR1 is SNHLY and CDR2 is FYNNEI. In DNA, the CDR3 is TGTGCCAGCTACAGGGCTTCAATCCTTACGAATGGCTACACCTTC. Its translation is CASYRASILTNGYTF.

This CDR3 is CASTRGQGGEQYF. Written as DNA, the CDR3 is TGTGCCAGCACGCGAGGACAGGGGGGCGAGCAGTACTTC. The chain carries TRBV18 and TRBJ2-7; 10 bases line up with TRBD1. The V and J ends lost 8 bases and 6 bases, in that order; junction bases with no gene match: 7. CDR1 is KGHSH and CDR2 is LQKENI in the germline V gene. The CDR3 extends over 13 amino acids.

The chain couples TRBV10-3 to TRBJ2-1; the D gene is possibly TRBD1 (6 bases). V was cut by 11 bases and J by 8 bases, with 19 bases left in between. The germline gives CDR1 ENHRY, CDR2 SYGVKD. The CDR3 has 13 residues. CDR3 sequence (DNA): TGTGCCCTCAAACCGGACAGCACGGATGAGCAGTTCTTC. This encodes CALKPDSTDEQFF.